Listed here are 13 T cell receptor beta chains from one sample, sequenced in a study of molecular identifiers for immune sequencing clone quantification. From the PCR reads, TCRdb called clonotypes with MiXCR, one entry per CDR3 protein. The table lists about 510,000 distinct CDR3 sequences, about 20% of them singletons. The sequenced sample was naive CD8+ T cells from blood, with Jurkat cell RNA spiked in. The sample's subset: FACS-sorted CD8+CD4-CCR7+CD45RA+ naive T cells. These receptor sequences come from a human donor in good health. Some libraries in this study had Jurkat cell RNA spiked in.

With respect to this clonotype: Since the CDR3 does not end with the conserved phenylalanine or tryptophan, this likely comes from a read error. The rearrangement links TRBV11-2 to TRBJ1-1; a possible D gene is TRBD1 (5 bases). The V gene lost 3 bases and the J gene lost 1 base, with 9 bases spanning the gap. This CDR3 has 14 residues. Looked up from germline, CDR1 is SGHAT and CDR2 is FQNNGV. The DNA of the CDR3 is TGTGCCAGCAGCTTGGACAAAGAGAACACTGAAGCTTTCTCT. As protein: CASSLDKENTEAFS.

The chain joins TRBV11-2 to TRBJ2-5, with TRBD2 matching over 7 bases. The V gene's germline CDR1 is SGHAT and CDR2 FQNNGV. After removal of 1 base from V and 0 bases from J, the junction contained 5 bases not matched to a gene. This CDR3 has 16 residues. Here the CDR3 DNA reads TGTGCCAGCAGCTTAGCTTGGGGGGGGAACCAAGAGACCCAGTACTTC. This gives the protein CASSLAWGGNQETQYF.

The chain uses TRBV7-6 and TRBJ1-1; tentative D call: TRBD1 (6 bases). CDR3 length equals 17 residues. V lost 0 bases and J 5 bases, leaving 19 bases between the germline ends. Germline assignment: CDR1 SGHVS and CDR2 FNYEAQ. Here the CDR3 reads CASSLAGAGWPETEAFF. The DNA for the CDR3 is TGTGCCAGCAGCTTAGCGGGGGCGGGGTGGCCTGAGACTGAAGCTTTCTTT.

The genes are TRBV19 and TRBJ2-7; the D is unclear. V shed 5 bases and J shed 5 bases, with 7 bases lying between them. Germline V CDR1 and CDR2: LNHDA, SQIVND (reference sequence). CDR3 size: 11 residues. The CDR3 nucleotides are TGTGCCAGTAGTCATCGTCACGAGCAGTACTTC. It yields the protein CASSHRHEQYF. Combining the CDR3 with reference TRBV19 and TRBJ2-7 gives the whole variable domain DGGITQSPKYLFRKEGQNVTLSCEQNLNHDAMYWYRQDPGQGLRLIYYSQIVNDFQKGDIAEGYSVSREKKESFPLTVTSAQKNPTAFYLCASSHRHEQYFGPGTRLTVT.

This clonotype was detected many times. The chain is built from TRBV6-6 and TRBJ2-7; D uncertain. V gave up 5 bases and J gave up 0 bases, with 11 bases separating them. This CDR3 contains 14 residues. The V gene's germline CDR1 is MNHNY and CDR2 SVGAGI (reference sequence). The CDR3 loop reads CASSLPTLSYEQYF. In nucleotides, the CDR3 is TGTGCCAGCAGTCTCCCGACACTCTCCTACGAGCAGTACTTC.

This clonotype occurred many times. The V gene is TRBV30, the J gene TRBJ2-7; 8 nucleotides match TRBD2. The CDR3 extends over 16 amino acids. Germline V gene data show CDR1 as GTSNPN and CDR2 as SVGIG (reference sequence). V shed 3 bases, J shed 3 bases, and the junction held 13 bases outside the gene matches. The CDR3 nucleotides read TGTGCCTGGAGCCCATCCGGTAGCGGGGTATTCTACGAGCAGTACTTC. Translation gives CAWSPSGSGVFYEQYF.

This clonotype was seen many times. V gene TRBV12-3 or TRBV12-4 combines with J gene TRBJ1-5; D ambiguous. Trimming removed 3 bases from V and 5 bases from J, with 11 bases in between. This CDR3 has 14 residues. The CDR3 DNA follows: TGTGCCAGCAGTTTGTACGGGCCTGATCAGCCCCAGCATTTT. Its protein is CASSLYGPDQPQHF.

This clonotype was seen a handful of times. The chain is built from TRBV20-1 and TRBJ2-7; 8 bases align to TRBD1. Trimming removed 1 base from V and 2 bases from J; junction bases left unmatched: 4. This CDR3 contains 14 residues. From germline, CDR1 is DFQATT and CDR2 SNEGSKA (reference sequence). This CDR3 is CSARADRVPYEQYF. CDR3 nucleotides: TGCAGTGCTAGAGCGGACAGGGTACCCTACGAGCAGTACTTC.

This clonotype was detected only a few times. The J gene is TRBJ2-3, the V gene TRBV25-1; D unresolved. The CDR3 has 16 amino acids. V was shortened by 3 bases and J by 0 bases, with 13 bases between the two germline ends. Germline V gene lookup returns CDR1 MGHDK and CDR2 SYGVNS. The CDR3 region is CASSERFGSSTDTQYF. The DNA of the CDR3 is TGTGCCAGCAGTGAGAGGTTTGGCAGTAGCACAGATACGCAGTATTTT.

The chain has TRBV20-1 and TRBJ2-1; TRBD2 aligns across 11 bases. V shed 3 bases and J 3 bases; nucleotides not matched to a gene: 7. Germline-derived CDR1 and CDR2 are DFQATT and SNEGSKA (reference sequence). The CDR3 has 16 residues. In DNA form, the CDR3 reads TGCAGTGCTAGTGCACCGGGACTAGCGGTCTACAATGAGCAGTTCTTC. Translated: CSASAPGLAVYNEQFF.

Points on this clonotype: With a much larger clone just one base away, this may be a read error. The chain recombines TRBV27 with TRBJ1-1; no definite D call. Germline CDR1 reads MNHEY; CDR2 reads SMNVEV (reference sequence). V was pared by 6 bases and J by 0 bases, with 8 bases between. The CDR3 spans 13 residues. Here the CDR3 reads CASSWAMNTEAFF. The CDR3 coding sequence is TGTGCCAGCAGCTGGGCGATGAACACTGAAGCTTTCTTT.

This clonotype showed up just once. The J gene is TRBJ2-7, the V gene TRBV7-9, with 8 bases identical to TRBD2. CDR3 size: 15 residues. The germline CDR1 and CDR2 sequences are SEHNR and FQNEAQ (reference sequence). Unmatched junction bases numbered 6, after V lost 1 base and J lost 4 bases. The CDR3 protein is CASSLVVAGSYEQYF. CDR3 DNA: TGTGCCAGCAGCTTAGTGGTAGCGGGATCGTACGAGCAGTACTTC.

To note about this clonotype: A much larger clone lies a single base off, so this may be a read error. The chain has TRBV7-9 and TRBJ1-4; 10 positions match TRBD1. This CDR3 contains 18 residues. Germline assignment: CDR1 SEHNR and CDR2 FQNEAQ (reference sequence). V was pared by 5 bases and J by 3 bases, with 12 bases of the junction left unmatched. CDR3 DNA: TGTGCCAGCAGCCGACTTCCGGGACAGGGGTCGCCTAATGAAAAACTGTTTTTT. Amino acid sequence: CASSRLPGQGSPNEKLFF.